This is a list of T cell receptor beta chains from one sample in a study of blood T cells in healthy people across ages. TCRdb re-called the 5' RACE reads through MiXCR, storing one row per CDR3 protein. The sample records 1 million to 1.2 million distinct CDR3 sequences, about two fifths being singletons. The specimen sequenced was blood. The source of these receptors is a man aged 18 to 35 in good health. Each CDR3 is given with its conserved first and last residue. The D gene is left open where the match is weak. Clone size is not always given. Where it is, it says once, few, many or a class for expanded clones.

few	TRBJ2-3	TRBV7-2	TRBD2	CASSLVSGGFTDTQYF	TGTGCCAGCAGCTTAGTTAGCGGGGGATTCACAGATACGCAGTATTTT
many	TRBJ1-2	TRBV7-2	-	CASSLGAVANYGYTF	TGTGCCAGCAGCTTAGGGGCAGTCGCTAACTATGGCTACACCTTC
few	TRBJ1-1	TRBV7-9	-	CASSPRQFEAFF	TGTGCCAGCAGCCCGCGACAGTTTGAAGCTTTCTTT
-	TRBJ2-7	TRBV16	-	CAGSQYRENEQYF	TGTGCCGGCAGCCAATACCGAGAGAATGAGCAGTACTTC
-	TRBJ1-4	TRBV4-3	TRBD1	CASSLGTGGRGEKLFF	TGCGCCAGCAGCCTCGGGACAGGGGGAAGAGGTGAAAAACTGTTTTTT
-	TRBJ2-5	TRBV20-1	-	CSADTRGFETQYF	TGCAGTGCGGACACTAGGGGGTTTGAGACCCAGTACTTC
few	TRBJ2-2	TRBV20-1	-	CGVGGRDAGELFF	TGCGGGGTTGGGGGAAGGGACGCCGGGGAGCTGTTTTTT
-	TRBJ2-5	TRBV7-9	-	CASRPPWGNGEETQYF	TGTGCCAGCAGACCGCCGTGGGGGAATGGGGAAGAGACCCAGTACTTC
many	TRBJ1-1	TRBV9	TRBD1	CASSAITGGDQEAFF	TGTGCCAGCAGCGCGATCACAGGGGGCGACCAAGAAGCTTTCTTT
few	TRBJ2-1	TRBV5-1	TRBD2	CASSLSHRLPSGEGQFF	TGCGCCAGCAGCTTGTCTCATCGTTTGCCTAGCGGGGAGGGGCAGTTCTTC
many	TRBJ2-3	TRBV2	-	CASSPQTGGWTDTQYF	TGTGCCAGCAGTCCCCAGACGGGGGGCTGGACAGATACGCAGTATTTT
-	TRBJ1-4	TRBV6-1	-	CASGEAGTTEKLFF	TGTGCCAGCGGAGAAGCGGGCACAACCGAAAAACTGTTTTTT
many	TRBJ2-7	TRBV6-5	-	CASSYSGTGTYEQYF	TGTGCCAGCAGTTACTCCGGGACGGGTACCTACGAGCAGTACTTC
-	TRBJ2-5	TRBV10-3	TRBD1	CAISRDREETQYF	TGTGCCATCAGTAGGGACAGGGAAGAGACCCAGTACTTC
few	TRBJ1-4	TRBV29-1	-	CSAGRGSTNEKLFF	TGCAGCGCTGGCAGGGGTTCAACTAATGAAAAACTGTTTTTT
-	TRBJ2-1	TRBV20-1	-	CSAWTEDSYNEQFF	TGCAGTGCTTGGACGGAGGATTCCTACAATGAGCAGTTCTTC
-	TRBJ1-3	TRBV20-1	-	CSVPLDTSGNTIYF	TGCAGTGTCCCATTGGACACCTCTGGAAACACCATATATTTT
many	TRBJ2-5	TRBV20-1	-	CSARDLRETQYF	TGCAGTGCTAGGGACTTGAGGGAGACCCAGTACTTC
few	TRBJ2-6	TRBV20-1	-	CSVPGASGANVLTF	TGCAGTGTTCCGGGAGCCTCTGGGGCCAACGTCCTGACTTTC
-	TRBJ1-6	TRBV20-1	TRBD1	CSARTGGPINSPLHF	TGCAGTGCCAGAACAGGGGGACCAATTAATTCACCCCTCCACTTT
-	TRBJ2-5	TRBV7-9	-	CASSSFTASQETQYF	TGTGCCAGCAGCTCCTTCACGGCTTCCCAAGAGACCCAGTACTTC
-	TRBJ2-7	TRBV7-2	TRBD1	CASSFFRDRGREQYF	TGTGCCAGCAGCTTCTTCCGGGACAGAGGTCGAGAGCAGTACTTC
-	TRBJ2-5	TRBV6-5	-	CASSYSDGLQETQYF	TGTGCCAGCAGTTACTCGGACGGGCTACAAGAGACCCAGTACTTC
many	TRBJ1-2	TRBV12-3/TRBV12-4	-	CASRYEGYYGYTF	TGTGCCAGCAGATACGAGGGGTACTATGGCTACACCTTC
once	TRBJ1-5	TRBV25-1	-	CASSEHNQPQRF	TGTGCCAGCAGTGAGCACAATCAGCCCCAGCGTTTT
-	TRBJ2-5	TRBV18	TRBD1	CASSPLQGLLYQETQYF	TGTGCCAGCTCACCATTACAGGGGTTGCTATACCAAGAGACCCAGTACTTC
few	TRBJ1-4	TRBV20-1	TRBD1	CSARAADRGAEKLFF	TGCAGTGCTAGAGCCGCGGACAGGGGGGCGGAAAAACTGTTTTTT
-	TRBJ2-5	TRBV5-1	-	CASSLGNADQETQYF	TGCGCCAGCAGCTTGGGAAACGCAGACCAAGAGACCCAGTACTTC
-	TRBJ2-5	TRBV20-1	-	CSAILQLQETQYF	TGCAGTGCTATCCTCCAGCTTCAAGAGACCCAGTACTTC
few	TRBJ1-6	TRBV19	-	CASSSPNSPLHF	TGTGCCAGTAGTTCACCGAATTCACCCCTCCACTTT
-	TRBJ2-7	TRBV4-3	-	CASSQGGRSEQYF	TGCGCCAGCAGCCAAGGAGGAAGATCCGAGCAGTACTTC
few	TRBJ1-4	TRBV27	-	CASSKTETNEKLFF	TGTGCCAGCAGTAAAACAGAAACTAATGAAAAACTGTTTTTT
-	TRBJ2-2	TRBV5-1	-	CASSWGVSANTGELFF	TGCGCCAGCAGCTGGGGAGTCTCGGCGAACACCGGGGAGCTGTTTTTT
few	TRBJ1-5	TRBV7-2	-	CASSLMSGFSNQPQHF	TGTGCCAGCAGCTTAATGTCGGGGTTTAGCAATCAGCCCCAGCATTTT
few	TRBJ2-3	TRBV9	-	CASSVESRDMDTQYF	TGTGCCAGCAGCGTGGAGAGCCGGGACATGGATACGCAGTATTTT
once	TRBJ2-7	TRBV7-3	-	CASSRGPDYNEQYF	TGTGCCAGCTCCCGAGGACCCGATTACAATGAGCAGTACTTC
-	TRBJ2-5	TRBV13	TRBD1	CASSMDTGGETQYF	TGTGCCAGCAGCATGGATACAGGGGGAGAGACCCAGTACTTC
few	TRBJ2-1	TRBV29-1	-	CSVARGSGFEQFF	TGCAGCGTCGCCCGGGGTAGCGGCTTTGAGCAGTTCTTC
-	TRBJ1-2	TRBV14	TRBD1	CASSRDRDSYGYTF	TGTGCCAGCAGCCGCGACCGGGACAGCTATGGCTACACCTTC
-	TRBJ2-2	TRBV6-5	-	CASNQQGNTGELFF	TGTGCCAGCAACCAACAGGGGAACACCGGGGAGCTGTTTTTT
few	TRBJ1-5	TRBV27	-	CASSPSLLSGQPQHF	TGTGCCAGCAGTCCCTCACTCCTATCAGGTCAGCCCCAGCATTTT
-	TRBJ2-5	TRBV29-1	-	CSAPEGQLETQYF	TGCAGCGCTCCAGAAGGACAGCTAGAGACCCAGTACTTC
-	TRBJ1-1	TRBV6-5	TRBD1	CATRGGRGISEAFF	TGTGCCACCAGGGGGGGCAGGGGAATTTCTGAAGCTTTCTTT
-	TRBJ1-6	TRBV14	-	CASSQGRAGNSPLHF	TGTGCCAGCAGCCAAGGTCGGGCAGGGAATTCACCCCTCCACTTT
few	TRBJ2-5	TRBV7-9	-	CATEGLQETQYF	TGTGCCACGGAGGGGCTTCAAGAGACCCAGTACTTC
-	TRBJ1-2	TRBV6-6	-	CASSTSSGNYGYTF	TGTGCCAGCAGCACATCCTCGGGTAACTATGGCTACACCTTC
-	TRBJ1-2	TRBV20-1	-	CSASPQLNYGYTF	TGCAGTGCTTCCCCCCAGTTAAACTATGGCTACACCTTC
-	TRBJ2-4	TRBV28	-	CASSTPLAIAKNIQYF	TGTGCCAGCAGTACACCCTTAGCTATAGCCAAAAACATTCAGTACTTC
-	TRBJ2-5	TRBV6-1	-	CASKVNTKETQYF	TGTGCCAGCAAAGTCAATACTAAGGAGACCCAGTACTTC
-	TRBJ2-7	TRBV14	-	CASSQEEQNNEQYF	TGTGCCAGCAGCCAAGAAGAACAAAACAACGAGCAGTACTTC
-	TRBJ2-7	TRBV4-1	TRBD1	CASSQTGQGYEQYF	TGCGCCAGCAGCCAAACAGGACAGGGCTACGAGCAGTACTTC
few	TRBJ1-1	TRBV27	-	CASSPTGRLNTEAFF	TGTGCCAGCAGCCCCACGGGACGGCTGAACACTGAAGCTTTCTTT
many	TRBJ2-3	TRBV4-2	TRBD2	CASSPSVRLADTDTQYF	TGTGCCAGCAGCCCTTCCGTGCGACTAGCGGATACAGATACGCAGTATTTT
few	TRBJ2-1	TRBV6-2/TRBV6-3	TRBD2	CASEFRRLVAGQQFF	TGTGCCAGCGAGTTCCGACGTTTAGTAGCGGGGCAGCAGTTCTTC
-	TRBJ1-5	TRBV20-1	TRBD1	CNAEGQGAPRNQPQHF	TGCAATGCTGAAGGACAGGGGGCACCTCGCAATCAGCCCCAGCATTTT
-	TRBJ2-7	TRBV29-1	TRBD2	CSAEGRLAGSSYEQYF	TGCAGCGCTGAAGGGCGACTAGCGGGGAGCTCCTACGAGCAGTACTTC
few	TRBJ1-1	TRBV12-3/TRBV12-4	TRBD1	CASRRTGANTEAFF	TGTGCCAGCAGGCGGACAGGGGCCAACACTGAAGCTTTCTTT
-	TRBJ1-2	TRBV6-6	-	CASSYGGFDGYTF	TGTGCCAGCAGTTACGGGGGTTTTGATGGCTACACCTTC